A single T cell receptor (beta chain) is shown here with its context. The source of the sample is a study of blood T cell repertoires in COVID-19. On the study more broadly: Material from acute and convalescent COVID-19 was sourced from the United States, Italy and Spain. From T cells, B-cell-depleted T cells, or PBMCs came the material, which was cDNA or gDNA.

The germline gives CDR1 DFQATT, CDR2 SNEGSKA (reference sequence). This CDR3 has 12 amino acids. Trimming cost V 3 bases and J 4 bases; bases outside gene matches: 1. Per the original methods: The authors estimated nucleated cell counts from reference gene primer amplification. Assay: immunoSEQ multiplex PCR; the TCRdb copy retains only in-frame clones and omits some. V and J calls and clone size come straight from that table; D and trimming were deduced from the DNA. The sample contains roughly 200,000 clones, about nine tenths of which appear only once. This clonotype originated in a man aged 70 or older with acute or convalescent COVID-19. Sequencing input: peripheral blood. The chain couples TRBV20-1 to TRBJ1-2; 8 nucleotides align to TRBD1. This chain's CDR3 is CSASGTGYGYTF. The CDR3 DNA follows: TGCAGTGCTAGTGGGACAGGCTATGGCTACACCTTC.